The rows below give T cell receptor beta chains drawn from one sample of a study of PD-1 blockade in mismatch repair-deficient tumors. The table came from immunoSEQ multiplex PCR; TCRdb's copy has only in-frame clones and leaves some out. Found here are roughly 130,000 clones, around nine tenths of them singletons; the top ten hold 12%. The input for sequencing was peripheral blood, taken 72 weeks after starting pembrolizumab. These receptors were collected from an adult with mismatch repair-deficient cancer. CDR3s include the opening cysteine and the closing phenylalanine or tryptophan. The order of the fields is V gene, D gene, J gene, clone size, CDR3 protein, CDR3 DNA. D genes are given only for firm matches. A clone size is listed for some rows: how often the clone was seen (once, few, many), or a class if it is expanded.

V gene: TRBV11-2; D gene: NA; J gene: TRBJ2-2; clone size: NA; CDR3 protein: CASSLLKGTNTGELFF; CDR3 DNA: TGTGCCAGCAGCTTACTGAAGGGAACAAACACCGGGGAGCTGTTTTTT
V gene: TRBV7-9; D gene: NA; J gene: TRBJ2-7; clone size: NA; CDR3 protein: CASSLAPLYEQYF; CDR3 DNA: TGTGCCAGCAGCTTAGCGCCGTTATACGAGCAGTACTTC
V gene: TRBV27; D gene: NA; J gene: TRBJ2-7; clone size: NA; CDR3 protein: CASSFGQAPYEQYF; CDR3 DNA: TGTGCCAGCAGTTTCGGCCAGGCCCCCTACGAGCAGTACTTC
V gene: TRBV4-1; D gene: NA; J gene: TRBJ2-7; clone size: NA; CDR3 protein: CASSQDLAQLSYEQYF; CDR3 DNA: TGCGCCAGCAGCCAAGATCTTGCACAACTCTCCTACGAGCAGTACTTC
V gene: TRBV14; D gene: TRBD1; J gene: TRBJ2-5; clone size: NA; CDR3 protein: CASSQDRDREFVGETQYF; CDR3 DNA: TGTGCCAGCAGCCAAGATCGGGACAGGGAATTTGTGGGAGAGACCCAGTACTTC
V gene: TRBV30; D gene: TRBD1; J gene: TRBJ2-2; clone size: NA; CDR3 protein: CAWNAGTGHTGELFF; CDR3 DNA: TGTGCCTGGAATGCCGGGACAGGGCACACCGGGGAGCTGTTTTTT
V gene: TRBV2; D gene: NA; J gene: TRBJ2-7; clone size: NA; CDR3 protein: CASSTRGWDPYEQYF; CDR3 DNA: TGTGCCTCATCAACGCGGGGCTGGGACCCCTACGAGCAGTACTTC
V gene: TRBV2; D gene: NA; J gene: TRBJ2-7; clone size: NA; CDR3 protein: CASSEVGHIGYEQYF; CDR3 DNA: TGTGCCAGCAGTGAAGTAGGACATATAGGGTACGAGCAGTACTTC
V gene: TRBV5-6; D gene: NA; J gene: TRBJ2-5; clone size: NA; CDR3 protein: CASSSQETQYF; CDR3 DNA: TGTGCCAGCAGCTCTCAAGAGACCCAGTACTTC
V gene: TRBV19; D gene: TRBD1; J gene: TRBJ1-5; clone size: NA; CDR3 protein: CASSIADRADQPQHF; CDR3 DNA: TGTGCCAGTAGTATCGCGGACAGGGCGGATCAGCCCCAGCATTTT
V gene: TRBV19; D gene: NA; J gene: TRBJ2-7; clone size: NA; CDR3 protein: CASSPRLFDEQYF; CDR3 DNA: TGTGCCAGTAGTCCCCGTTTATTTGACGAGCAGTACTTC
V gene: TRBV4-3; D gene: NA; J gene: TRBJ1-4; clone size: NA; CDR3 protein: CASSQDSATNEKLFF; CDR3 DNA: TGCGCCAGCAGCCAAGATTCAGCAACTAATGAAAAACTGTTTTTT
V gene: TRBV28; D gene: TRBD1; J gene: TRBJ1-1; clone size: NA; CDR3 protein: CARHKDGTGEMNTEAFF; CDR3 DNA: TGTGCCAGGCATAAAGACGGGACAGGCGAGATGAACACTGAAGCTTTCTTT
V gene: TRBV5-1; D gene: NA; J gene: TRBJ2-7; clone size: NA; CDR3 protein: CASSARDGSRVNEQYF; CDR3 DNA: TGCGCCAGCAGCGCACGTGACGGGAGTCGGGTCAACGAGCAGTACTTC
V gene: TRBV6-5; D gene: TRBD1; J gene: TRBJ2-7; clone size: NA; CDR3 protein: CASSYGQGAYEQYF; CDR3 DNA: TGTGCCAGCAGTTATGGGCAGGGGGCCTACGAGCAGTACTTC
V gene: TRBV7-9; D gene: NA; J gene: TRBJ2-5; clone size: NA; CDR3 protein: CASSSGGEGLQETQYF; CDR3 DNA: TGTGCCAGCAGCTCTGGGGGAGAGGGATTACAAGAGACCCAGTACTTC
V gene: TRBV5-4; D gene: NA; J gene: TRBJ1-4; clone size: NA; CDR3 protein: CASSSQGSNEKLFF; CDR3 DNA: TGTGCCAGCAGCTCCCAGGGGTCTAATGAAAAACTGTTTTTT
V gene: TRBV5-1; D gene: TRBD2; J gene: TRBJ2-7; clone size: NA; CDR3 protein: CASSQTSGSYEQYF; CDR3 DNA: TGCGCCAGCAGCCAAACTAGCGGGTCCTACGAGCAGTACTTC
V gene: TRBV29-1; D gene: NA; J gene: TRBJ2-7; clone size: once; CDR3 protein: CSVEAAQSYEQYF; CDR3 DNA: TGCAGCGTTGAAGCGGCGCAGTCCTACGAGCAGTACTTC
V gene: TRBV9; D gene: TRBD2; J gene: TRBJ2-3; clone size: NA; CDR3 protein: CASSSKREYPDTQYF; CDR3 DNA: TGTGCCAGCAGCTCGAAGCGGGAGTACCCAGATACGCAGTATTTT
V gene: TRBV7-8; D gene: NA; J gene: TRBJ2-3; clone size: NA; CDR3 protein: CASSSGRIADTQYF; CDR3 DNA: TGTGCCAGCAGCTCCGGGAGAATCGCAGATACGCAGTATTTT
V gene: TRBV10-3; D gene: NA; J gene: TRBJ1-2; clone size: NA; CDR3 protein: CAISESHRAILGYGYTF; CDR3 DNA: TGTGCCATCAGTGAGTCGCACAGGGCCATTCTGGGCTATGGCTACACCTTC
V gene: TRBV18; D gene: NA; J gene: TRBJ2-7; clone size: NA; CDR3 protein: CASSPPGGSYEQYF; CDR3 DNA: TGTGCCAGCTCACCACCCGGGGGCTCGTACGAGCAGTACTTC
V gene: TRBV19; D gene: NA; J gene: TRBJ2-7; clone size: NA; CDR3 protein: CASSIDRYRPYEQYF; CDR3 DNA: TGTGCCAGTAGTATAGATCGGTATCGTCCCTACGAGCAGTACTTC
V gene: TRBV28; D gene: TRBD2; J gene: TRBJ2-1; clone size: NA; CDR3 protein: CASTIGTSGYNEQFF; CDR3 DNA: TGTGCCAGCACCATCGGGACTAGCGGTTACAATGAGCAGTTCTTC
V gene: TRBV6-6; D gene: TRBD2; J gene: TRBJ2-1; clone size: NA; CDR3 protein: CASEVGGPNNEQFF; CDR3 DNA: TGTGCCAGCGAGGTGGGAGGGCCTAACAATGAGCAGTTCTTC
V gene: TRBV28; D gene: NA; J gene: TRBJ2-2; clone size: NA; CDR3 protein: CASSFIGAGTGELFF; CDR3 DNA: TGTGCCAGCAGTTTTATTGGAGCTGGCACCGGGGAGCTGTTTTTT
V gene: TRBV9; D gene: TRBD2; J gene: TRBJ2-7; clone size: NA; CDR3 protein: CASSVSAGEGYEQYF; CDR3 DNA: TGTGCCAGCAGCGTCTCGGCGGGAGAGGGCTACGAGCAGTACTTC
V gene: TRBV7-2; D gene: TRBD2; J gene: TRBJ2-2; clone size: NA; CDR3 protein: CASSFTSGHYTGELFF; CDR3 DNA: TGTGCCAGCAGCTTTACTAGCGGTCATTACACCGGGGAGCTGTTTTTT
V gene: TRBV13; D gene: NA; J gene: TRBJ2-2; clone size: NA; CDR3 protein: CASSINTGELFF; CDR3 DNA: TGTGCCAGCAGCATAAACACCGGGGAGCTGTTTTTT
V gene: TRBV6-4; D gene: NA; J gene: TRBJ2-7; clone size: once; CDR3 protein: CASSDSSLRERAYLYEQYF; CDR3 DNA: TGTGCCAGCAGTGACTCGAGCCTTAGGGAGAGGGCCTATCTTTACGAGCAGTACTTC
V gene: TRBV10-3; D gene: NA; J gene: TRBJ2-7; clone size: NA; CDR3 protein: CAISEKASYEQYF; CDR3 DNA: TGTGCCATCAGTGAGAAGGCTTCCTACGAGCAGTACTTC
V gene: TRBV6-5; D gene: TRBD2; J gene: TRBJ2-1; clone size: NA; CDR3 protein: CASSYSTSGIRNEQFF; CDR3 DNA: TGTGCCAGCAGTTACTCGACTAGCGGGATTCGAAATGAGCAGTTCTTC
V gene: TRBV20-1; D gene: NA; J gene: TRBJ2-1; clone size: NA; CDR3 protein: CSATGVNEQFF; CDR3 DNA: TGCAGTGCTACAGGGGTCAATGAGCAGTTCTTC
V gene: TRBV5-1; D gene: TRBD1; J gene: TRBJ1-2; clone size: NA; CDR3 protein: CASSLDIGGLWGYTF; CDR3 DNA: TGCGCCAGCAGCTTGGATATAGGGGGCTTATGGGGCTACACCTTC
V gene: TRBV6-5; D gene: NA; J gene: TRBJ2-7; clone size: NA; CDR3 protein: CASSYRQAGYEQYF; CDR3 DNA: TGTGCCAGCAGTTACAGACAGGCTGGGTACGAGCAGTACTTC
V gene: TRBV6-5; D gene: TRBD1; J gene: TRBJ1-1; clone size: few; CDR3 protein: CASSYVQGDEAFF; CDR3 DNA: TGTGCCAGCAGTTACGTCCAGGGGGATGAAGCTTTCTTT
V gene: TRBV5-1; D gene: NA; J gene: TRBJ2-1; clone size: NA; CDR3 protein: CASSFNNEQFF; CDR3 DNA: TGCGCCAGCAGCTTCAACAATGAGCAGTTCTTC
V gene: TRBV2; D gene: NA; J gene: TRBJ2-6; clone size: NA; CDR3 protein: CARQTHSGANVLTF; CDR3 DNA: TGTGCCAGACAGACCCACTCTGGGGCCAACGTCCTGACTTTC
V gene: TRBV14; D gene: NA; J gene: TRBJ1-2; clone size: once; CDR3 protein: CASSQDNYGYTF; CDR3 DNA: TGTGCCAGCAGCCAAGATAACTATGGCTACACCTTC
V gene: TRBV19; D gene: NA; J gene: TRBJ2-7; clone size: NA; CDR3 protein: CASSIGPVEGYEQYF; CDR3 DNA: TGTGCCAGTAGTATAGGCCCCGTCGAGGGATACGAGCAGTACTTC
V gene: TRBV2; D gene: NA; J gene: TRBJ2-7; clone size: NA; CDR3 protein: CASSGAVARSYEQYF; CDR3 DNA: TGTGCCAGCAGTGGAGCCGTGGCTCGATCCTACGAGCAGTACTTC
V gene: TRBV6-6; D gene: NA; J gene: TRBJ2-3; clone size: NA; CDR3 protein: CATQLIGTDTQYF; CDR3 DNA: TGTGCCACCCAGTTAATCGGGACAGATACGCAGTATTTT
V gene: TRBV30; D gene: NA; J gene: TRBJ2-3; clone size: NA; CDR3 protein: CACLYSSGITDTQYF; CDR3 DNA: TGTGCCTGTCTCTATTCAAGCGGTATCACAGATACGCAGTATTTT
V gene: TRBV7-9; D gene: NA; J gene: TRBJ1-1; clone size: NA; CDR3 protein: CASSLSSSGPSNTEAFF; CDR3 DNA: TGTGCCAGCAGCTTAAGTTCTTCGGGGCCCTCGAACACTGAAGCTTTCTTT
V gene: TRBV5-6; D gene: NA; J gene: TRBJ1-2; clone size: NA; CDR3 protein: CASSFVGTNYGYTF; CDR3 DNA: TGTGCCAGCAGCTTCGTTGGGACCAACTATGGCTACACCTTC
V gene: TRBV2; D gene: NA; J gene: TRBJ2-1; clone size: NA; CDR3 protein: CASSANGVYEQFF; CDR3 DNA: TGTGCCAGCAGTGCCAACGGAGTCTATGAGCAGTTCTTC
V gene: TRBV29-1; D gene: TRBD2; J gene: TRBJ2-3; clone size: once; CDR3 protein: CSVEGGGVWGGTTDTQYF; CDR3 DNA: TGCAGCGTTGAAGGCGGAGGGGTTTGGGGGGGGACCACAGATACGCAGTATTTT
V gene: TRBV29-1; D gene: NA; J gene: TRBJ2-1; clone size: once; CDR3 protein: CSVEGNEQFF; CDR3 DNA: TGCAGCGTTGAAGGAAACGAGCAGTTCTTC
V gene: TRBV4-1; D gene: TRBD2; J gene: TRBJ2-1; clone size: NA; CDR3 protein: CASSQEGTSDEQFF; CDR3 DNA: TGCGCCAGCAGCCAAGAGGGGACTAGCGATGAGCAGTTCTTC
V gene: TRBV4-1; D gene: NA; J gene: TRBJ1-1; clone size: NA; CDR3 protein: CASSRVMNTEAFF; CDR3 DNA: TGCGCCAGCAGCAGGGTCATGAACACTGAAGCTTTCTTT
V gene: TRBV29-1; D gene: TRBD1; J gene: TRBJ1-2; clone size: once; CDR3 protein: CSVRDSERYGYTF; CDR3 DNA: TGCAGCGTGAGGGACAGTGAACGCTATGGCTACACCTTC
V gene: TRBV7-9; D gene: NA; J gene: TRBJ2-7; clone size: NA; CDR3 protein: CASSLVAGFYEQYF; CDR3 DNA: TGTGCCAGCAGCTTAGTTGCGGGATTCTACGAGCAGTACTTC
V gene: TRBV4-3; D gene: NA; J gene: TRBJ2-1; clone size: NA; CDR3 protein: CASSPSSYTAKQFF; CDR3 DNA: TGCGCCAGCAGCCCTTCTTCCTATACGGCAAAGCAGTTCTTC
V gene: TRBV7-9; D gene: NA; J gene: TRBJ2-1; clone size: NA; CDR3 protein: CASSLSFGVSYNEQFF; CDR3 DNA: TGTGCCAGCAGCTTAAGCTTCGGCGTTTCCTACAATGAGCAGTTCTTC
V gene: TRBV7-2; D gene: TRBD2; J gene: TRBJ2-1; clone size: NA; CDR3 protein: CASSLRSSGFYNEQFF; CDR3 DNA: TGTGCCAGCAGCTTACGGTCTAGCGGCTTCTACAATGAGCAGTTCTTC
V gene: TRBV5-1; D gene: NA; J gene: TRBJ2-7; clone size: NA; CDR3 protein: CASSLGEGYYEQYF; CDR3 DNA: TGCGCCAGCAGCTTGGGAGAGGGATATTACGAGCAGTACTTC
V gene: TRBV19; D gene: NA; J gene: TRBJ2-7; clone size: NA; CDR3 protein: CASSVGGEQYF; CDR3 DNA: TGTGCCAGTAGTGTAGGGGGGGAGCAGTACTTC
V gene: TRBV13; D gene: NA; J gene: TRBJ2-7; clone size: NA; CDR3 protein: CASSWKSYEQYF; CDR3 DNA: TGTGCCAGCAGTTGGAAATCCTACGAGCAGTACTTC